This T cell receptor beta chain was captured in a study of spatial heterogeneity in lung cancer. Study-level points and caveats: In blood, ubiquitous expanded tumor TCRs appeared more at resection than follow-up.

Sample time point: sample taken at primary tumor resection. Unsorted samples of tumor, nontumor lung or frozen PBMC had their whole RNA sequenced. The donor group consisted of 55 to 85 patients who had untreated, early-stage non-small cell lung cancer. This clonotype showed up many times. What it recognizes is unknown. MiXCR was run by TCRdb on the 5' RACE reads, yielding one entry per CDR3 protein. The sample lists 28,000 or so distinct CDR3 sequences, 10% to 15% occurring once. CDR3 size: 13 residues. Germline assignment: CDR1 SGHRS and CDR2 YFSETQ. The input for sequencing was PBMCs, taken at surgery. This TCR came from a female donor with early-stage non-small cell lung cancer. The chain is built from TRBV5-1 and TRBJ2-7; 7 bases are shared with TRBD1. The CDR3 coding sequence is TGCGCCAGCAGCTTGGGGGAATCCGGGACAGCAAACGTC. Translated, it gives CASSLGESGTANV.